Below, 25 T cell receptor beta chains from the same sample are listed, as sequenced in a study of PD-1 blockade in classical Hodgkin lymphoma (dated by TCRdb to between 2020 and 2021). The library was made by the immunoSEQ multiplex PCR assay. Sourced from immuneACCESS, this table was stored by TCRdb with only in-frame sequences that have V and J called. A share of the clones is absent; for the studies checked, an unresolved V gene accounts for under half, and the remainder has no known explanation. The sample table holds about 18,000 clones, of which roughly three quarters were seen once. The top ten constitute around 2.6% of the sample. The sample's time point label is to be understood as: cycle 4 day 1 (C4D1), after more than five weeks of nivolumab. Relapse after autologous stem cell transplantation had occurred in all trial patients, and cohorts A, B and C were distinguished by prior brentuximab vedotin exposure. Magnetic negative selection with a Miltenyi CD4+ T cell isolation kit was used to purify CD4+ T cells from thawed PBMCs.

Sample: CD4+ T cells from blood, taken before the fourth cycle of nivolumab. The receptor set was obtained from a human donor with classical Hodgkin lymphoma.

This chain uses TRBV5-4 with TRBJ1-4; TRBD1 is a possible D gene (6 bases). In germline, CDR1 is SGHNT, CDR2 YYREEE (reference sequence). There are 15 residues in the CDR3. Between the trimmed V and J ends, which lost 4 bases and 0 bases, there was a span of 10 bases. As DNA, the CDR3 is TGTGCCAGCAGCGCCACAGGGACAACTAATGAAAAACTGTTTTTT. Translation: CASSATGTTNEKLFF.

This clone was observed a few times. This chain joins TRBV30 and TRBJ2-5; no definite D call. CDR3 size: 9 residues. Trimming took 7 bases from V and 11 from J, leaving 11 bases between them. Per the germline V gene, CDR1 is GTSNPN and CDR2 is SVGIG (reference sequence). The CDR3, as DNA: TGTGCCTACGGAACCCAACAGTACTTC. This codes for CAYGTQQYF.

The chain joins TRBV6-6 to TRBJ1-5; D is uncertain. Germline loops: CDR1 MNHNY, CDR2 SVGAGI (reference sequence). Trimming shortened V by 5 bases and J by 2 bases, and 10 bases separated the two germline ends. The CDR3 loop spans 14 amino acids. The CDR3 reads CASSGGFGNQPQHF. DNA of the CDR3: TGTGCCAGCAGTGGAGGGTTTGGCAATCAGCCCCAGCATTTT.

The chain combines TRBV30 with TRBJ2-7; 14 nucleotides match TRBD2. The CDR3 has 15 amino acids. The germline CDR1 and CDR2 sequences are GTSNPN and SVGIG (reference sequence). Trimming took 2 bases from V and 6 from J; bases not matched to a gene: 6. CDR3 protein: CAWSPGLAGGGEQYF. CDR3 nucleotide sequence: TGTGCCTGGAGTCCAGGACTAGCGGGGGGTGGCGAGCAGTACTTC.

The J gene is TRBJ2-3, the V gene TRBV23-1; 9 bases agree with TRBD2. TRBV23-1 is assigned to the ORF class and has an uncertain function. The CDR3 loop spans 16 amino acids. V gave up 0 bases and J gave up 6 bases; unmatched junction bases: 7. The CDR3 loop reads CASSQSWREGLDTQYF. The DNA of the CDR3 is TGCGCCAGCAGTCAATCCTGGCGGGAGGGCCTGGATACGCAGTATTTT.

On this clone: Since the CDR3 does not end with the conserved phenylalanine or tryptophan, this likely comes from a read error. The DNA is omitted, as the CDR3 cannot be located on it reliably, and the CDR3 follows TCRdb's listing. The chain is built from TRBV6-4 and TRBJ2-7. The CDR3 is 10 amino acids in total, end residues counted. Germline CDR1 MRHNA, CDR2 SNTAGT. This chain's CDR3 is CASGTDQGRD.

This clone has only a few counts. The V gene is TRBV14, the J gene TRBJ2-7, with 7 bases matching TRBD2. CDR3 size: 14 residues. Germline-derived CDR1 and CDR2 are SGHDN and FVKESK. Unmatched junction bases numbered 5, after V lost 3 bases and J lost 3 bases. The CDR3 spells CASSHRGGRYEQYF. As DNA, the CDR3 is TGTGCCAGCAGCCACCGCGGGGGACGCTACGAGCAGTACTTC.

The chain carries TRBV11-2 and TRBJ1-6, with 7 bases that match TRBD1. This CDR3 has 16 amino acids. The germline V gene has CDR1 SGHAT and CDR2 FQNNGV. V lost 1 base, J lost 5 bases, and 5 bases stayed unmatched. As DNA, the CDR3 is TGTGCCAGCAGCTTAGTGACGGGACAGCATAATTCACCCCTCCACTTT. Its protein product is CASSLVTGQHNSPLHF.

This chain connects TRBV7-9 to TRBJ2-5, with D possibly being TRBD1 (5 bases). CDR3 length: 14 amino acids. V was cut by 5 bases and J by 5 bases, with 15 bases left in between. Germline CDR1 SEHNR, CDR2 FQNEAQ (reference sequence). The CDR3 loop reads CASSGPRARETQYF. The CDR3, as DNA: TGTGCCAGCAGCGGCCCCAGGGCCCGGGAGACCCAGTACTTC.

This clone was recorded a few times. This chain links TRBV18 with TRBJ2-7, with 11 bases aligning to TRBD2. J was trimmed by 3 bases and V by 6 bases; bases with no gene match: 7. Germline V gene data show CDR1 as KGHSH and CDR2 as LQKENI. The CDR3 consists of 15 residues. The CDR3: CASSGGLAANYEQYF. In DNA form, the CDR3 reads TGTGCCAGCTCGGGGGGACTAGCGGCAAACTACGAGCAGTACTTC.

CDR3 in DNA: TGTGCCAGCAGCCGGACTAGCGGGACAACCGGGGAGCTGTTTTTT. Its protein is CASSRTSGTTGELFF. The chain recombines TRBV6-6 with TRBJ2-2; 12 bases agree with TRBD2. The CDR3 extends over 15 amino acids. Germline CDR1 MNHNY, CDR2 SVGAGI (reference sequence). Trimming at V came to 6 bases and at J to 5 bases, leaving 4 bases not matched to a gene.

The rearrangement joins TRBV6-5 to TRBJ1-5; TRBD1 is a possible D gene (5 bases). The V end lost 7 bases, the J end lost 1 base, and 14 bases lay between the germline ends. The CDR3 has 15 amino acids. Germline CDR1 MNHEY, CDR2 SVGAGI. This chain's CDR3 is CASKRGGSSNQPQHF. The CDR3 nucleotides are TGTGCCAGCAAGCGGGGGGGGTCGAGCAATCAGCCCCAGCATTTT.

This chain links TRBV6-5 with TRBJ1-1, with a possible D match to TRBD1 (5 bases). CDR1 and CDR2 from the germline V gene are MNHEY and SVGAGI. The length of the CDR3 is 16 residues. With 0 bases removed from V and 3 bases from J, the gap between germline ends came to 14 bases. The CDR3 reads CASSYSWGSGDTEAFF. CDR3 nucleotide sequence: TGTGCCAGCAGTTACTCTTGGGGCAGTGGGGACACTGAAGCTTTCTTT.

This clone occurred once. The chain joins TRBV10-2 to TRBJ2-2; no clear D gene. Trimming left V 8 bases short and J 0 bases short, with 13 bases between. The CDR3 loop spans 15 amino acids. Germline V CDR1 and CDR2: WSHSY, SAAADI. CDR3 in amino acids: CASGGWTANTGELFF. The CDR3 DNA follows: TGCGCCAGCGGCGGATGGACCGCGAACACCGGGGAGCTGTTTTTT.

The chain employs TRBV12-5 and TRBJ2-3; perhaps TRBD1 as D (6 bases). CDR3 size: 20 residues. V was shortened by 0 bases and J by 3 bases, with 25 bases between the two germline ends. Germline CDR1 and CDR2: LGHNT and FRNRAP. The CDR3 DNA sequence: TGTGCTAGTGGTTTGGTACCTCGATGGAGTCAGGGGATCGGGACAGATACGCAGTATTTT. Translating gives CASGLVPRWSQGIGTDTQYF.

This rearrangement joins TRBV7-7 to TRBJ2-7, with a weak D call TRBD1 (5 bases). Trimming left V 6 bases short and J 3 bases short, with 15 bases between. Germline V CDR1 and CDR2: SSHAT, FNYEAQ (reference sequence). The CDR3 extends over 14 amino acids. The CDR3 is CASSLGPVNYEQYF. CDR3 in DNA: TGTGCCAGCAGTCTGGGGCCAGTTAACTACGAGCAGTACTTC.

In its sample, this clone was seen a few times. The rearrangement links TRBV7-9 to TRBJ2-7; the D gene is possibly TRBD2 (6 bases). Germline V lookup: CDR1 SEHNR, CDR2 FQNEAQ (reference sequence). V lost 5 bases and J lost 3, with 11 bases in between. The CDR3 is 13 residues long. The CDR3 bases are TGTGCCAGCAGCCACGCGGGACTCTACGAGCAGTACTTC. The encoded protein is CASSHAGLYEQYF.

The V gene is TRBV2, the J gene TRBJ1-5; D unresolved. CDR3 length equals 15 residues. V lost 3 bases to trimming and J lost 4 bases, with 13 bases between them. Germline loops: CDR1 SNHLY, CDR2 FYNNEI. The CDR3 nucleotides read TGTGCCAGCAGTGAGGCTCTCGCAGTGAATCAGCCCCAGCATTTT. Amino acid sequence: CASSEALAVNQPQHF.

The J gene is TRBJ2-2, the V gene TRBV7-3; no definite D call. Trimming took off 5 bases at V and 1 base at J, with 14 bases between the two ends. The CDR3 has 16 amino acids. Germline CDR1 reads SGHTA; CDR2 reads FQGTGA. As DNA, the CDR3 is TGTGCCAGCAGCCCAAATAACCCGAGGAACACCGGGGAGCTGTTTTTT. Translation: CASSPNNPRNTGELFF.

V is TRBV5-4 and J is TRBJ2-7; 7 positions match TRBD1. This CDR3 has 16 residues. The V and J ends lost 4 bases and 2 bases, in that order; junction bases with no gene match: 12. The germline V gene has CDR1 SGHNT and CDR2 YYREEE (reference sequence). In DNA, the CDR3 is TGTGCCAGCAGCCCGACAGGGTCCCCTCTCGCCTACGAGCAGTACTTC. Amino acids: CASSPTGSPLAYEQYF.

The rearrangement uses TRBV28 and TRBJ2-7, with D hard to call. In germline, CDR1 is MDHEN, CDR2 SYDVKM. Trimming took off 3 bases at V and 7 bases at J, with 7 bases between the two ends. CDR3 length: 11 amino acids. The CDR3, as DNA: TGTGCCAGCAGTTTTAGTGTGGAGCAGTACTTC. It is translated as CASSFSVEQYF.

The J gene is TRBJ1-2, the V gene TRBV12-5; TRBD1 matches 8 bases. CDR1 and CDR2 (germline): LGHNT, FRNRAP. The CDR3 totals 22 residues. The junction had 26 bases not matched to a gene; V was cut back by 0 bases and J by 5 bases. DNA of the CDR3: TGTGCTAGTGGTTTGGTACTATCTCGGTTCGGCCAGGGGGCCCTATTAACTTATGGCTACACCTTC. Amino acids: CASGLVLSRFGQGALLTYGYTF. Complete variable domain (other parts from reference TRBV12-5 and TRBJ1-2): DARVTQTPRHKVTEMGQEVTMRCQPILGHNTVFWYRQTMMQGLELLAYFRNRAPLDDSGMPKDRFSAEMPDATLATLKIQPSEPRDSAVYFCASGLVLSRFGQGALLTYGYTFGSGTRLTVV.

V gene TRBV29-1 combines with J gene TRBJ2-3; no clear D. This CDR3 contains 12 residues. CDR1 SQVTM and CDR2 ANQGSEA come from the germline V gene. Trimming stripped 3 bases from V and 3 bases from J, with 7 bases between. For the CDR3, the DNA is TGCAGCGTTGAGACCGGGACAGATACGCAGTATTTT. Translated: CSVETGTDTQYF.

This clone was seen only a few times. The gene calls are TRBV6-1 and TRBJ1-2, with D possibly matching TRBD1 (5 bases). CDR1 and CDR2 from the germline V gene are MNHNS and SASEGT. Trimming took off 1 base at V and 8 bases at J, with 11 bases between the two ends. The CDR3 covers 13 residues. The CDR3 sequence is CASSEGSGVGYTF. The CDR3 DNA is TGTGCCAGCAGTGAAGGATCGGGGGTCGGCTACACCTTC.

The chain employs TRBV9 and TRBJ2-2, with TRBD2 matching 10 bases. Unmatched junction bases numbered 6, after V lost 3 bases and J lost 7 bases. Germline V gene sequence: CDR1 SGDLS, CDR2 YYNGEE. The CDR3 extends over 15 amino acids. DNA for the CDR3: TGTGCCAGCAGCGCCGGGACTAGCGTCGGCGGGGAGCTGTTTTTT. Translating it yields CASSAGTSVGGELFF.